This T cell receptor beta chain derives from a study of read filtering for tumor transcriptome and immune sequencing. The overall study: R-ISS stage counts were 8 or 9 for I, approximately 15 for II, 6 or 7 for III. Transcriptome libraries were built from DNase-treated RNA.

The library was built from roughly 400 ng RNA with molecular barcoded adaptors for alpha/delta and beta/gamma chains. MiXCR was run by TCRdb on the reads, yielding one entry per CDR3 protein. The data contain about 27,000 distinct CDR3 sequences, approximately 14% of them singletons. Study observations and caveats: This fraction held mixed bone marrow immune cells after CD138-negative sorting.

At the time of active disease, bone marrow was collected from every patient. In this sample, this clonotype turned up many times. Its antigen is not known. The CDR3 extends over 14 amino acids. Trimming cost V 5 bases and J 5 bases; bases outside gene matches: 4. From germline, CDR1 is SGHVS and CDR2 FQNEAQ. Sequenced sample: a population of CD138-negative cells sorted from bone marrow. The clonotype was recovered from a donor at least 40 years old with multiple myeloma. The V and J genes are TRBV7-8 and TRBJ2-5; 11 nucleotides match TRBD1. The CDR3 bases are TGTGCCAGCAGCCTGGACAGGGGGCGGGAGACCCAGTACTTC. It codes for CASSLDRGRETQYF.